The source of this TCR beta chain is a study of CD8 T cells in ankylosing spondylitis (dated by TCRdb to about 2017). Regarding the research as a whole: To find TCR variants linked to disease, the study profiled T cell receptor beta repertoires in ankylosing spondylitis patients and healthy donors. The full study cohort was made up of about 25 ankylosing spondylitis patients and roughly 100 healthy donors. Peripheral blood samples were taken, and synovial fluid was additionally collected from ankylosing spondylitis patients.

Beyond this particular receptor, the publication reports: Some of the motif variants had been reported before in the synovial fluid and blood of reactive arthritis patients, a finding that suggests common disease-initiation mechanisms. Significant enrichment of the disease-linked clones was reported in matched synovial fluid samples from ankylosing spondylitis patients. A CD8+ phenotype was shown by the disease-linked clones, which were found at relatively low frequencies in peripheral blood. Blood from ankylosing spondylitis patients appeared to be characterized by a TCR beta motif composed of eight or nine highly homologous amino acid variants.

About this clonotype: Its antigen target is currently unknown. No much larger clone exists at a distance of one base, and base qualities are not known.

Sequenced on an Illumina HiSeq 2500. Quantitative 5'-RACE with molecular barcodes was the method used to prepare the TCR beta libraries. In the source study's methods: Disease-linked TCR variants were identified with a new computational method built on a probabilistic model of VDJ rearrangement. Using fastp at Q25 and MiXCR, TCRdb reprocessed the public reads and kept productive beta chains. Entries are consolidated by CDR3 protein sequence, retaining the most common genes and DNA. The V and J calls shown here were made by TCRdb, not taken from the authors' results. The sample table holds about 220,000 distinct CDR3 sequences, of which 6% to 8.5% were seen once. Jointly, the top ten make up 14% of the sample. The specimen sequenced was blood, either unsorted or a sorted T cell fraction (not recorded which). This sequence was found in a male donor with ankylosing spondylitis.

The CDR3 region has the sequence CASSQDFRVIGANVLTF. The nucleotide sequence reads TGCGCCAGCAGCCAAGATTTTCGGGTCATTGGGGCCAACGTCCTGACTTTC. Rearrangement joined TRBV4-3 to TRBJ2-6; the D gene remains uncertain. Reading the germline V gene gives CDR1 LGHNA and CDR2 YSLEER. The trim is 0 bases for V and 3 bases for J, with a gap of 12 bases between the germline ends. The CDR3, cysteine through phenylalanine, is 17 amino acids long. Left in the record is the CDR3 DNA by itself, 51 bases read in frame from the first base.